This is a list of T cell receptor beta chains from one sample in a study of blood T cell repertoires in COVID-19. Libraries were prepared by immunoSEQ multiplex PCR; TCRdb keeps only in-frame clonotypes and omits some of them. In the table there are about 42,000 clones, over 60% of which are singletons. Sequencing input: peripheral blood. Every receptor here comes from a woman in her 70s with acute or convalescent COVID-19. Both conserved end residues are part of each CDR3. D genes are given only for firm matches. The size of a clone is reported for some rows only, either as once, few or many, or as a class for expanded clones.

14 TRBJ2-7 - TRBV29-1 TRBD1 TGCAGCGTTGCACTAAGGACAGGAGACTACGAGCAGTACTTC CSVALRTGDYEQYF
17 TRBJ1-3 - TRBV5-1 TRBD1 TGCGCCAGCAGCAGAGGACAGGGCCCGAGTGGGGTCTACGCCATATATTTT CASSRGQGPSGVYAIYF
16 TRBJ2-5 - TRBV6-6 TRBD2 TGTGCCAGCAGTTACTCGGGGACTAGAGGGGGGGAGACCCAGTACTTC CASSYSGTRGGETQYF
15 TRBJ1-4 - TRBV5-6 TRBD1 TGTGCCAGCAGCCCTCGGACAGGGCAGGGCGAAAAACTGTTTTTT CASSPRTGQGEKLFF
15 TRBJ2-2 - TRBV5-1 - TGCGCCAGCAGCTTGGAGGGTGGAGGGGCCGGGGAGCTGTTTTTT CASSLEGGGAGELFF
15 TRBJ1-1 - TRBV24-1 TRBD1 TGTGCCACCAGTAAAGGGGGCGCCCAGAACACTGAAGCTTTCTTT CATSKGGAQNTEAFF
13 TRBJ2-5 once TRBV7-3 TRBD1 TGTGCCAGCAGCCCCGGGACAGAAGAGACCCAGTACTTC CASSPGTEETQYF
13 TRBJ2-7 - TRBV12-3/TRBV12-4 - TGTGCCAGCAGTTTTCTAGGGGGAAACGAGCAGTACTTC CASSFLGGNEQYF
15 TRBJ1-6 - TRBV6-5 TRBD1 TGTGCCAGCAGTTATGGGACAGGGTGGAATTCACCCCTCCACTTT CASSYGTGWNSPLHF
15 TRBJ2-7 - TRBV6-1 - TGTGCCAGCAGTGAGGAAGGGGACAAACCGTACGAGCAGTACTTC CASSEEGDKPYEQYF
16 TRBJ1-5 once TRBV2 - TGTGCCAGCAGTGAAGCACCAGACAGTAGCAATCAGCCCCAGCATTTT CASSEAPDSSNQPQHF
16 TRBJ1-2 few TRBV28 - TGTGCCAGCACCAACTCCGGGGGGGGGACTAACTATGGCTACACCTTC CASTNSGGGTNYGYTF
16 TRBJ1-1 - TRBV18 TRBD1 TGTGCCAGCTCACCACCGCGGACAGGGCTAAACACTGAAGCTTTCTTT CASSPPRTGLNTEAFF
13 TRBJ2-5 - TRBV7-9 - TGTGCCAGCAGCCGTAGTACCGAGGAGACCCAGTACTTC CASSRSTEETQYF
14 TRBJ1-3 - TRBV6-5 - TGTGCCAGCGCCTTGGCCCCAGCTGGAAACACCATATATTTT CASALAPAGNTIYF
15 TRBJ2-1 once TRBV5-1 TRBD2 TGCGCCAGCAGCTCAGGGACTAGCGGGATTTATGAGCAGTTCTTC CASSSGTSGIYEQFF
16 TRBJ2-7 - TRBV5-1 - TGCGCCAGCAGCTTGGCCGAAGGGATAGGGGCCTACGAGCAGTACTTC CASSLAEGIGAYEQYF
14 TRBJ1-1 - TRBV28 - TGTGCCAGCAGTTTAGAGGGATTGGACACTGAAGCTTTCTTT CASSLEGLDTEAFF